This TCR beta chain came from a study of blood T cells in healthy people across ages. Study-wide results and caveats: Donors of long life had a larger count of naive CD4+ cells and greater diversity than aged donors.

For this clonotype: Its target is not known.

Together with a sample-barcoded 5' primer, a J-beta primer mix was included in a second PCR lasting about 6 to 12 cycles. TCRdb re-analysed the 5' RACE reads in MiXCR, keeping a single row per CDR3 protein. The sample lists around 800,000 distinct CDR3 sequences, roughly 53% occurring once. CDR3 length: 16 residues. Trimming left V 4 bases short and J 2 bases short, with 15 bases between. Germline V gene data show CDR1 as SEHNR and CDR2 as FQNEAQ (reference sequence). The sample comprised blood. The clonotype originates from an elderly man in good health. The chain joins TRBV7-9 to TRBJ2-1; D possibly uses TRBD1 or TRBD2 (5 bases each). In DNA form, the CDR3 reads TGTGCCAGCAGCTCACTGGGGGATGCCCCCTACAATGAGCAGTTCTTC. It codes for CASSSLGDAPYNEQFF.